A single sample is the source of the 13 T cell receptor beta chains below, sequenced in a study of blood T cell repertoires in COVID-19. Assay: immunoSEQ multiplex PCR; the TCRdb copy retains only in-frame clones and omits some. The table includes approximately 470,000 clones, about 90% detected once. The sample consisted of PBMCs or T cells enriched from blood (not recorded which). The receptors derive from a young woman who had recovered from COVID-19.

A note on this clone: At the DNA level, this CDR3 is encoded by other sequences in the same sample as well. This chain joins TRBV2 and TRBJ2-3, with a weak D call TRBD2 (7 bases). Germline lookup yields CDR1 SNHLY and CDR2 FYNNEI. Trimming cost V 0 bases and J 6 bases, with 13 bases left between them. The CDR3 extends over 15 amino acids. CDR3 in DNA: TGTGCCAGCAGTGAAGCGGGGGGGCCGGGGGATACGCAGTATTTT. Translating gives CASSEAGGPGDTQYF.

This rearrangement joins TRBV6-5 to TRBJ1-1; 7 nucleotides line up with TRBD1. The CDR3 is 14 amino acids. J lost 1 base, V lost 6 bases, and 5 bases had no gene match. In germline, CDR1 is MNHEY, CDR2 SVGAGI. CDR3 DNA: TGTGCCAGCAGGCCACAGGGGTGGAACACTGAAGCTTTCTTT. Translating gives CASRPQGWNTEAFF.

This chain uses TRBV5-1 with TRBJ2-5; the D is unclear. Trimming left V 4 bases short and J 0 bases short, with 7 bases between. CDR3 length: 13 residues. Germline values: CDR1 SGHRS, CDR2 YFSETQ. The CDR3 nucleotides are TGCGCCAGCAGCCCCATGTACCAAGAGACCCAGTACTTC. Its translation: CASSPMYQETQYF.

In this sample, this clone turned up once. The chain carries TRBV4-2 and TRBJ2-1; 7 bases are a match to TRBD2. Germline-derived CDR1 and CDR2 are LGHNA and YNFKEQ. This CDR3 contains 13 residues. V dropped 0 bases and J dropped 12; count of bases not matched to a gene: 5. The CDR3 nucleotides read TGTGCCAGCAGCCAAGATTGGGAGGGTGGGCAGTTCTTC. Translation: CASSQDWEGGQFF.

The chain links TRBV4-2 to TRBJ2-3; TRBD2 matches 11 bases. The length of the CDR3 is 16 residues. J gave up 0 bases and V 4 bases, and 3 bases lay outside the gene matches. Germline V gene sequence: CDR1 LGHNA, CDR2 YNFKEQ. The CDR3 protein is CASSLSGGESTDTQYF. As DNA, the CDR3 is TGTGCCAGCAGCCTTAGCGGGGGGGAGAGCACAGATACGCAGTATTTT.

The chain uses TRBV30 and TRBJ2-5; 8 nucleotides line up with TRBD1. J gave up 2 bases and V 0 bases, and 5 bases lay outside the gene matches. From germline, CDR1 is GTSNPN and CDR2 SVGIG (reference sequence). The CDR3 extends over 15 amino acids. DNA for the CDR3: TGTGCCTGGAGTGTACCCGACAGGGGTCAAGAGACCCAGTACTTC. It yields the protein CAWSVPDRGQETQYF.

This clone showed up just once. CDR3 region: CASSVSGASGHNEQFF. In DNA, the CDR3 is TGTGCCAGCAGCGTTAGTGGGGCTAGCGGCCACAATGAGCAGTTCTTC. The V call is TRBV9, the J call TRBJ2-1; TRBD2 aligns across 7 bases. Germline CDR1 reads SGDLS; CDR2 reads YYNGEE. The V gene end was trimmed by 2 bases and the J gene end by 5 bases; junction bases not matched to a gene: 10. The CDR3 runs 16 residues.

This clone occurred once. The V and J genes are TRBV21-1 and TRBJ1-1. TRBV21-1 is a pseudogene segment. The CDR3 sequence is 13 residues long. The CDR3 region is CASTPRGNTEAFF. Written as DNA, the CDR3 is TGTGCCAGCACGCCCAGAGGGAACACTGAAGCTTTCTTT.

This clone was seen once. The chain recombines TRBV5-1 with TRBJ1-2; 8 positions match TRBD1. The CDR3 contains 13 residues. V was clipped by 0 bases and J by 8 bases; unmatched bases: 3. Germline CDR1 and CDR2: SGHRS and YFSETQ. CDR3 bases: TGCGCCAGCAGCTTGGTCACAGGGGGAGGCTACACCTTC. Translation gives CASSLVTGGGYTF.

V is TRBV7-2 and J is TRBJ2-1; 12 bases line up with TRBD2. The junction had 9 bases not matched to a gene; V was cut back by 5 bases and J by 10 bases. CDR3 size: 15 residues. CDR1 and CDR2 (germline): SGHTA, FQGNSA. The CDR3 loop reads CASSAASGGASEQFF. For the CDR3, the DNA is TGTGCCAGCAGCGCCGCTAGCGGGGGGGCCTCCGAGCAGTTCTTC.

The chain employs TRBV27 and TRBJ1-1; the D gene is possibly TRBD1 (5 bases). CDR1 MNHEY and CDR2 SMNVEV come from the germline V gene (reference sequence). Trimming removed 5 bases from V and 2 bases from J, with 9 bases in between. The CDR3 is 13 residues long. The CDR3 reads CASSLTENTEAFF. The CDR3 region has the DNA TGTGCCAGCAGTCTGACAGAAAACACTGAAGCTTTCTTT.

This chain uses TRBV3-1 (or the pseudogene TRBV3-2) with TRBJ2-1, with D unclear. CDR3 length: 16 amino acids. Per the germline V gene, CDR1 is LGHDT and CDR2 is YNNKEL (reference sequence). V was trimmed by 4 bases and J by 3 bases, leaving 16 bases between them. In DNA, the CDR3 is TGTGCCAGCAGCCCCCTTCCGCGACCTAGCTACAATGAGCAGTTCTTC. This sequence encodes CASSPLPRPSYNEQFF.

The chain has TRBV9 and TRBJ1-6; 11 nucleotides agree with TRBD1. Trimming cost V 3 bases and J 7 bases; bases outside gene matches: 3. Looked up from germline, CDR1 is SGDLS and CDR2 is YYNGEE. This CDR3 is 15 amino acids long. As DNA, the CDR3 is TGTGCCAGCAGCGCAAGGACAGGGGGCAATTCACCCCTCCACTTT. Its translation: CASSARTGGNSPLHF.